This TCR beta chain comes out of a study of blood T cells in healthy people across ages. This clonotype was seen more than once but under ten times. Germline V CDR1 and CDR2: DFQATT, SNEGSKA (reference sequence). V was trimmed by 5 bases and J by 1 base, leaving 14 bases between them. The CDR3 loop spans 14 amino acids. RNA extraction gave at least 5.5 micrograms of total RNA per sample. Combining a sample-barcoded 5' primer with a J-beta primer mix, a second PCR ran for 7 to 11 cycles. Using its own MiXCR run on the 5' RACE reads, TCRdb lists one record per CDR3 protein. The sample has 380,000 or so distinct CDR3 sequences, roughly half seen once.

Sequenced material: blood. This chain connects TRBV20-1 to TRBJ2-5; D may be TRBD2 (5 bases). The receptor was derived from a man between 60 and 75 years old in good health. Here the CDR3 DNA reads TGCAGTGCTCCCGCCGGAGCGGTCCAAGAGACCCAGTACTTC. Its translation: CSAPAGAVQETQYF.